Shown below are 9 T cell receptor beta chains from a single sample sequenced in a study of T cell repertoires in ileal Crohn's disease. Noted time point: neoterminal ileum biopsy at postoperative endoscopy, about 6 months after surgery. Profiling relied on immunoSEQ multiplex PCR, and the TCRdb table lists in-frame clones only, not all of them. This sample has about 9,200 clones, with 79% found just once. Sequenced material: ileal tissue. The receptors come from an adult with Crohn's disease.

The chain uses TRBV27 and TRBJ1-2; TRBD1 matches 7 bases. The germline gives CDR1 MNHEY, CDR2 SMNVEV (reference sequence). The length of the CDR3 is 15 residues. Trimming at V came to 2 bases and at J to 6 bases, leaving 9 bases not matched to a gene. The CDR3 DNA reads TGTGCCAGCAGTTTAAGGGCAGGGGGTCTCGATGGCTACACCTTC. It encodes CASSLRAGGLDGYTF.

The chain combines TRBV11-2 with TRBJ1-2; D is ambiguous. Germline assignment: CDR1 SGHAT and CDR2 FQNNGV. Trimming removed 5 bases from V and 7 bases from J, with 17 bases in between. The CDR3 spans 14 residues. The CDR3 DNA reads TGTGCCAGCAGCCCGGAGGGTTTTTTGCGTGGCTACACCTTC. Amino acid sequence: CASSPEGFLRGYTF.

This chain joins TRBV11-3 and TRBJ2-1; TRBD1 might be the D (5 bases). In germline, CDR1 is SGHNT, CDR2 YENEEA. The CDR3 contains 13 residues. Trimming took off 1 base at V and 9 bases at J, with 10 bases between the two ends. The CDR3 sequence: CASSLVRDGEQFF. CDR3 nucleotide sequence: TGTGCCAGCAGCTTAGTCAGGGATGGTGAGCAGTTCTTC. Full variable domain (rest looked up from reference TRBV11-3 and TRBJ2-1): EAGVVQSPRYKIIEKKQPVAFWCNPISGHNTLYWYLQNLGQGPELLIRYENEEAVDDSQLPKDRFSAERLKGVDSTLKIQPAELGDSAVYLCASSLVRDGEQFFGPGTRLTVL.

V gene TRBV13 combines with J gene TRBJ2-3; 10 nucleotides line up with TRBD1. V was clipped by 4 bases and J by 4 bases; unmatched bases: 8. The CDR3 is 16 residues long. CDR1 and CDR2 from the germline V gene are PRHDT and FYEKMQ (reference sequence). The CDR3, as DNA: TGTGCCAGCAGCTCCAGACAGGGGGCGTACGCAGATACGCAGTATTTT. Residues: CASSSRQGAYADTQYF.

V gene TRBV7-3 combines with J gene TRBJ1-2, with TRBD1 as a possible D gene (6 bases). The CDR3 spans 13 residues. Germline values: CDR1 SGHTA, CDR2 FQGTGA. V lost 5 bases and J 7 bases, leaving 14 bases between the germline ends. CDR3 loop: CASSRDRIGGYTF. DNA of the CDR3: TGTGCCAGCAGCCGCGACAGGATAGGTGGCTACACCTTC. Looking up the rest from reference TRBV7-3 and TRBJ1-2 gives the full variable domain: GAGVSQTPSNKVTEKGKYVELRCDPISGHTALYWYRQSLGQGPEFLIYFQGTGAADDSGLPNDRFFAVRPEGSVSTLKIQRTERGDSAVYLCASSRDRIGGYTFGSGTRLTVV.

This clone ranks as large. This chain joins TRBV7-9 and TRBJ2-2; D not certain. The CDR3 runs to 17 residues. Germline V gene lookup returns CDR1 SEHNR and CDR2 FQNEAQ (reference sequence). V lost 5 bases and J 3 bases, leaving 19 bases between the germline ends. DNA for the CDR3: TGTGCCAGCAGCCTTGGTGTCCCCCCCGCGGACACCGGGGAGCTGTTTTTT. It encodes CASSLGVPPADTGELFF.

The V and J genes are TRBV4-1 and TRBJ2-2, with TRBD2 identical over 11 bases. Germline V gene data show CDR1 as MGHRA and CDR2 as YSYEKL. This CDR3 has 18 amino acids. V was pared by 6 bases and J by 4 bases, with 13 bases of the junction left unmatched. This CDR3 reads CASRHPRLAGGRTGELFF. The CDR3 DNA is TGCGCCAGCAGACACCCCCGGCTAGCGGGGGGCCGCACCGGGGAGCTGTTTTTT.

The chain employs TRBV2 and TRBJ1-5; maybe TRBD1 (5 bases). Germline CDR1 SNHLY, CDR2 FYNNEI. Trimming shortened V by 4 bases and J by 6 bases, and 13 bases separated the two germline ends. The CDR3 is 14 amino acids. The CDR3 DNA reads TGTGCCAGCAGTGGGGGAGGGGCTGGTCAGCCCCAGCATTTT. The encoded protein is CASSGGGAGQPQHF. Full variable domain (missing parts from reference TRBV2 and TRBJ1-5): EPEVTQTPSHQVTQMGQEVILRCVPISNHLYFYWYRQILGQKVEFLVSFYNNEISEKSEIFDDQFSVERPDGSNFTLKIRSTKLEDSAMYFCASSGGGAGQPQHFGDGTRLSIL.

This clone appeared a few times. For the CDR3, the DNA is TGTGCCAGTAGTATCAATGTAGCGGGGGGCAATGAGCAGTTCTTC. It yields the protein CASSINVAGGNEQFF. J is TRBJ2-1 and V is TRBV19; 10 positions match TRBD2. The CDR3 sequence is 15 residues long. V was pared by 3 bases and J by 6 bases, with 5 bases of the junction left unmatched. The germline V gene has CDR1 LNHDA and CDR2 SQIVND (reference sequence).